The next 21 T cell receptor beta chains were all read from a single sample in a study of T cell repertoires in cytomegalovirus infection. TCRdb re-analysed the reads in MiXCR, keeping a single row per CDR3 protein. The sample shows 250,000 or so distinct CDR3 sequences, approximately 9.2% of them seen only once. Sequenced material: PBMCs. The origin of the receptors is a human donor in good health (CMV status not recorded). Some clones in this sample may be carry-over from other donors' samples.

This clonotype was detected many times. The chain employs TRBV7-8 and TRBJ2-3; D ambiguous. Trimming took 5 bases from V and 4 from J, leaving 16 bases between them. CDR1 and CDR2 from the germline V gene are SGHVS and FQNEAQ. The CDR3 consists of 15 residues. The DNA for the CDR3 is TGTGCCAGCAGCCCCCTGGCGCAGGCCCCAGATACGCAGTATTTT. This gives the protein CASSPLAQAPDTQYF.

This clonotype has a count of ten or more. The rearrangement joins TRBV7-2 to TRBJ2-1; 8 bases match TRBD2. The ends lost 4 bases at V and 6 bases at J; junction bases unmatched: 5. The V gene's germline CDR1 is SGHTA and CDR2 FQGNSA. The CDR3 has 14 amino acids. Here the CDR3 DNA reads TGTGCCAGCAGCTATCCGGGGGGGGGCAATGAGCAGTTCTTC. Its protein product is CASSYPGGGNEQFF.

This clonotype was seen ten or more times. The V and J genes are TRBV28 and TRBJ1-1, with D maybe TRBD1 (5 bases). This CDR3 spans 14 amino acids. Germline assignment: CDR1 MDHEN and CDR2 SYDVKM. V was pared by 5 bases and J by 1 base, with 11 bases between. The CDR3 nucleotides read TGTGCCAGCAGTCTACAGGTTAAGAACACTGAAGCTTTCTTT. Translated: CASSLQVKNTEAFF.

This clonotype was seen many times. The genes are TRBV4-3 and TRBJ2-3; 12 positions match TRBD2. The CDR3 covers 16 residues. Germline CDR1 and CDR2: LGHNA and YSLEER. With 1 base clipped from V and 5 bases from J, the junction kept 4 bases outside the gene matches. The CDR3 DNA reads as TGCGCCAGCAGCCAAGGGACTAGCGGGATAGAAGATACGCAGTATTTT. Encoded protein: CASSQGTSGIEDTQYF.

A few counts support this clonotype. The V call is TRBV19, the J call TRBJ1-5; unclear D gene. CDR1 and CDR2 (germline): LNHDA, SQIVND (reference sequence). The germline V and J ends were trimmed by 3 bases and 2 bases, with 11 bases remaining between them. This CDR3 contains 15 residues. CDR3 region: CASSIGSLGNQPQHF. The CDR3 DNA follows: TGTGCCAGTAGTATTGGGAGCTTGGGCAATCAGCCCCAGCATTTT.

The chain employs TRBV20-1 and TRBJ2-7, with 8 bases lining up with TRBD2. Germline-derived CDR1 and CDR2 are DFQATT and SNEGSKA (reference sequence). With 3 bases clipped from V and 0 bases from J, the junction kept 7 bases outside the gene matches. The CDR3 runs to 15 residues. Here the CDR3 DNA reads TGCAGTGCTAGGTCACTAGCGGAGAGCTCCTACGAGCAGTACTTC. Encoded protein: CSARSLAESSYEQYF.

This clonotype has ten or more counts. This chain connects TRBV7-2 to TRBJ2-7, with TRBD2 as a possible D gene (6 bases). V lost 5 bases and J 1 base, leaving 12 bases between the germline ends. CDR1 and CDR2 from the germline V gene are SGHTA and FQGNSA. The CDR3 totals 14 residues. The CDR3 nucleotides read TGTGCCAGCAGCATGGCGGGAAGATCCTACGAGCAGTACTTC. This encodes CASSMAGRSYEQYF. The complete variable domain, with remaining parts taken from reference TRBV7-2 and TRBJ2-7, reads GAGVSQSPSNKVTEKGKDVELRCDPISGHTALYWYRQSLGQGLEFLIYFQGNSAPDKSGLPSDRFSAERTGGSVSTLTIQRTQQEDSAVYLCASSMAGRSYEQYFGPGTRLTVT.

This clonotype has more than one count but fewer than ten. The chain links TRBV5-6 to TRBJ2-7; TRBD2 agrees at 10 bases. Germline CDR1 and CDR2: SGHDT and YYEEEE. The CDR3 sequence is 15 residues long. The ends lost 5 bases at V and 2 bases at J; junction bases unmatched: 7. The CDR3 is CASSPAGTSAYEQYF. The CDR3 DNA reads TGTGCCAGCAGTCCAGCCGGGACTAGCGCCTACGAGCAGTACTTC.

This clonotype was observed many times. A junction boundary mismatches the germline segment, possibly from a read error. The V gene is TRBV19, the J gene TRBJ2-1; D uncertain. Looked up from germline, CDR1 is LNHDA and CDR2 is SQIVND (reference sequence). The CDR3 runs 13 residues. The CDR3 loop is CASSSGLTPLLNF. As DNA, the CDR3 is TGTGCCAGTAGTTCGGGTCTCACACCCCTTTTAAACTTC.

CDR3 loop: CASSPSRNQPQHF. The CDR3 nucleotides read TGTGCCAGCAGCCCCAGTCGAAACCAGCCCCAGCATTTT. The chain recombines TRBV7-9 with TRBJ1-5; D ambiguous. The germline V gene encodes CDR1 SEHNR and CDR2 FQNEAQ (reference sequence). V shed 5 bases and J shed 7 bases, with 12 bases lying between them. This CDR3 has 13 residues.

This clonotype was observed at least ten times. This rearrangement joins TRBV7-2 to TRBJ1-6; 10 bases are shared with TRBD1. This CDR3 is 15 amino acids long. The germline V gene encodes CDR1 SGHTA and CDR2 FQGNSA. J gave up 6 bases and V 4 bases, and 3 bases lay outside the gene matches. The CDR3 sequence: CASSWDRGTNSPLHF. The CDR3 nucleotides read TGTGCCAGCAGCTGGGACAGGGGTACTAATTCACCCCTCCACTTT. The full variable domain, rest sourced from reference TRBV7-2 and TRBJ1-6, is GAGVSQSPSNKVTEKGKDVELRCDPISGHTALYWYRQSLGQGLEFLIYFQGNSAPDKSGLPSDRFSAERTGGSVSTLTIQRTQQEDSAVYLCASSWDRGTNSPLHFGNGTRLTVT.

The rearrangement uses TRBV7-2 and TRBJ2-2; 14 bases are shared with TRBD2. This CDR3 contains 17 residues. V lost 5 bases and J lost 6; bases outside the gene matches: 8. Germline CDR1 SGHTA, CDR2 FQGNSA. The CDR3: CASSEGGLAGVSGELFF. The CDR3 DNA reads TGTGCCAGCAGCGAAGGGGGACTAGCGGGAGTCTCCGGGGAGCTGTTTTTT.

The rearrangement uses TRBV29-1 and TRBJ1-3; no firm D call. Germline V gene data show CDR1 as SQVTM and CDR2 as ANQGSEA. V was shortened by 6 bases and J by 3 bases, with 12 bases between the two germline ends. This CDR3 spans 13 amino acids. The CDR3 bases are TGCAGCGTCGTGGGTGACAATGGAAACACCATATATTTT. Translation gives CSVVGDNGNTIYF.

This clonotype appeared many times. This sequence joins TRBV7-2 and TRBJ2-3; TRBD2 agrees at 10 bases. The ends lost 5 bases at V and 4 bases at J; junction bases unmatched: 6. The germline CDR1 and CDR2 sequences are SGHTA and FQGNSA. There are 15 residues in the CDR3. The CDR3 DNA follows: TGTGCCAGCAGCCTCAGGACTAGCGGCTCAGATACGCAGTATTTT. Its protein is CASSLRTSGSDTQYF.

This chain uses TRBV19 with TRBJ1-3; 9 positions match TRBD1. V shed 7 bases, J shed 2 bases, and the junction held 3 bases outside the gene matches. Germline loops: CDR1 LNHDA, CDR2 SQIVND (reference sequence). This CDR3 region has 14 residues. The CDR3 is CASIRDRAGNTIYF. CDR3 DNA: TGTGCCAGTATAAGGGACAGGGCTGGAAACACCATATATTTT.

The genes are TRBV15 and TRBJ1-4; D unclear. Deletions cut 7 bases from V and 0 bases from J, with 9 bases between. The CDR3 runs 14 residues. CDR1 is LNHNV, CDR2 YYDKDF, per germline (reference sequence). The CDR3 nucleotides read TGTGCCACCAAAGAAACACCAACTAATGAAAAACTGTTTTTT. It translates to CATKETPTNEKLFF.

This chain connects TRBV20-1 to TRBJ1-1; D not certain. The V gene lost 2 bases and the J gene lost 5 bases, with 12 bases spanning the gap. The germline gives CDR1 DFQATT, CDR2 SNEGSKA (reference sequence). The CDR3 consists of 13 residues. The CDR3 sequence is CSARHHSGTEAFF. CDR3 in DNA: TGCAGTGCTAGACACCACAGTGGGACTGAAGCTTTCTTT.

This clonotype was detected ten times or more. The rearrangement uses TRBV2 and TRBJ2-5; TRBD2 aligns across 9 bases. Germline V gene sequence: CDR1 SNHLY, CDR2 FYNNEI. V was clipped by 6 bases and J by 5 bases; unmatched bases: 10. The CDR3 consists of 15 residues. CDR3 sequence reads: CASRTSGLSMETQYF. The DNA of the CDR3 is TGTGCCAGCAGAACTAGCGGGCTTTCTATGGAGACCCAGTACTTC.

This clonotype showed up many times. J is TRBJ2-1 and V is TRBV6-2 or TRBV6-3, with D perhaps TRBD1 or TRBD2 (5 bases each). Germline CDR1 reads MNHEY; CDR2 reads SVGEGT. The ends were cut back, 6 bases at V and 2 bases at J, with 14 bases in the middle. The CDR3 runs to 15 residues. In DNA, the CDR3 is TGTGCCAGCAGCTCCGACAGCGGAGCCTACAATGAGCAGTTCTTC. The encoded protein is CASSSDSGAYNEQFF.

The chain employs TRBV12-3 or TRBV12-4 and TRBJ2-3; D unresolved. Trimming took 1 base from V and 3 from J, leaving 11 bases between them. The CDR3 spans 15 residues. The CDR3 sequence: CASSLDQQTTDTQYF. The CDR3 DNA reads as TGTGCCAGCAGTTTAGATCAGCAGACTACAGATACGCAGTATTTT.

The chain links TRBV7-2 to TRBJ1-1; 7 bases line up with TRBD1. V shed 3 bases and J 0 bases; nucleotides not matched to a gene: 4. CDR3 length: 15 residues. Looked up from germline, CDR1 is SGHTA and CDR2 is FQGNSA. Here the CDR3 reads CASSFGTVMNTEAFF. The CDR3 nucleotides are TGTGCCAGCAGCTTCGGGACAGTGATGAACACTGAAGCTTTCTTT.